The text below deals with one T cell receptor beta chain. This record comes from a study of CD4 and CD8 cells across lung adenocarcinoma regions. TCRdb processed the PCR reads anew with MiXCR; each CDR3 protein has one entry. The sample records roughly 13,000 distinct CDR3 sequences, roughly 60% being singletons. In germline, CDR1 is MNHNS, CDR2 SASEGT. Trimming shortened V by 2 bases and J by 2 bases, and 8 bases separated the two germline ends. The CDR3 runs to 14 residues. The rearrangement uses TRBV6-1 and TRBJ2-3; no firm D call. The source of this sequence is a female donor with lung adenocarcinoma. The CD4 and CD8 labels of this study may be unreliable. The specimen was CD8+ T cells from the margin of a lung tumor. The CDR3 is CASSERWVTDTQYF. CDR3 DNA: TGTGCCAGCAGTGAAAGGTGGGTCACAGATACGCAGTATTTT.